This TCR beta chain was identified during a study of blood T cell repertoires in COVID-19. Sequenced by immunoSEQ multiplex PCR; TCRdb stores in-frame clones only, minus some. The data show about 240,000 clones, roughly 82% seen once. With 0 bases removed from V and 1 base from J, the gap between germline ends came to 10 bases. This CDR3 is built from 15 residues. Germline V gives CDR1 SGHDT, CDR2 YYEEEE. The chain joins TRBV5-6 to TRBJ2-5, with D possibly being TRBD2 (5 bases). This sequence originates from an elderly man with acute or convalescent COVID-19. The sample consisted of peripheral blood. In DNA, the CDR3 is TGTGCCAGCAGCTTGGCCGGGGTTGGCCAAGAGACCCAGTACTTC. This translates into CASSLAGVGQETQYF.